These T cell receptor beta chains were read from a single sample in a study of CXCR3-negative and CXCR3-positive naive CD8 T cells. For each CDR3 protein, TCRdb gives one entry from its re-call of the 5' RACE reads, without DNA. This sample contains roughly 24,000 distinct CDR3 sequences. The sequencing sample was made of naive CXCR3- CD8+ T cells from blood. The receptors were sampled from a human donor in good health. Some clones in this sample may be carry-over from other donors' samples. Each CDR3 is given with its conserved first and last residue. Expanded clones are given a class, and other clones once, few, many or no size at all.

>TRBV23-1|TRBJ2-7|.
CASSPEGETSEQYF
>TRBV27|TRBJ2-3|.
CASNAFGWDTQYF
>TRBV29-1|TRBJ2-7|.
CSVRTGGTYEQYF
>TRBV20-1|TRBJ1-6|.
CSASGRSYNSPLHF
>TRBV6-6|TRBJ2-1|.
CASSPLGGTGYNEQFF
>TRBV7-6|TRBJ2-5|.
CASRDLAQKREWEETQYF
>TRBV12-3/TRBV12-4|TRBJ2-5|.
CASRRDSQETQYF
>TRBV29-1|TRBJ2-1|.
CSVEVTNEQFF
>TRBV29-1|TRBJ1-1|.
CSVWIVGTEAFF
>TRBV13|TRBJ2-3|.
CASSLASADTQYF
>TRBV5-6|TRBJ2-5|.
CASNIPRGGGETQYF
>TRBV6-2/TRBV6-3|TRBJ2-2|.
CASSLASAGELFF
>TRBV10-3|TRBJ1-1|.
CAISDPVGALNTEAFF
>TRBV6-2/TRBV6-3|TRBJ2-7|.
CASSPPTSNEQYF
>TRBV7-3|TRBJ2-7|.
CASSPFPGGYEQYF
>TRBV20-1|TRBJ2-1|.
CSARGVSGEAYNEQFF
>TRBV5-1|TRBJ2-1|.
CASSFETVIDNEQFF
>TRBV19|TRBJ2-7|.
CASSIASNFPGHGMETNSYEQYF
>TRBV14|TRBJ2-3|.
CASNAGGADTQYF
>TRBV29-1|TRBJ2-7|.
CSVVGDRSYEQYF
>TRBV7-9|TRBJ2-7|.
CASSLATYEQYF
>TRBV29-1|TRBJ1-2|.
CSVWGRDRRLYGYTF
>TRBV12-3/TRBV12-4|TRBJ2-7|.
CASSLRVFLGQGTYEQYF
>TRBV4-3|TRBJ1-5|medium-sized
CASSQGRDPNQPQHF
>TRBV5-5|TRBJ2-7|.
CASSLSKGAYEQYF
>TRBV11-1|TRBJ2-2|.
CASSRKGNTGELFF
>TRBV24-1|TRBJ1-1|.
CATRPQGARTEAFF
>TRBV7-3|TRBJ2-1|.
CASSLEASGGYNEQFF
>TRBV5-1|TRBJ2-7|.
CASSYDSAYEQYF
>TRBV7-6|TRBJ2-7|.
CASSLSQSSEQYF
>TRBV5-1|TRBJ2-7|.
CASSLVGTSYEQYF
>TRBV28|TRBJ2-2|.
CASSLYTGGSGELFF
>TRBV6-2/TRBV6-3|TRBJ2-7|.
CASSYGNYEQYF
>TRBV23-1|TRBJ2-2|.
CASSQFEDRGTGELFF
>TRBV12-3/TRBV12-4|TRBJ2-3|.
CASSLEGPGGDTQYF
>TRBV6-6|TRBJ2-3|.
CASSREDTQYF
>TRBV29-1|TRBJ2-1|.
CSVLEFRYNEQFF
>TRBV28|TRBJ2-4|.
CASSSDKSLAKNIQYF
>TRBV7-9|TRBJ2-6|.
CASSFPAYSGANVLTF
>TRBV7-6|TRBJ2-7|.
CASSMEGTGPHEQYF
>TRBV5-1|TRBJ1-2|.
CASSLEGMIDGYTF
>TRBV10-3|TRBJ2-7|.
CAISESGDWAYEQYF